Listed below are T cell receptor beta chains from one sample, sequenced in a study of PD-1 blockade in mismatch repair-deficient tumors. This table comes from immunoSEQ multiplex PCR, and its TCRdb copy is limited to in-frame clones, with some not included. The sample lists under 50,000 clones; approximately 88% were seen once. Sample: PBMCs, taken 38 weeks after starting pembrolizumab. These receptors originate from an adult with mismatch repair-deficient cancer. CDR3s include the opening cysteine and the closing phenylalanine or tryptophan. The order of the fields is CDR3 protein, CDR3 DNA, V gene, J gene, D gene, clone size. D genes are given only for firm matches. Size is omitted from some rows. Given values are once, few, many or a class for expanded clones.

CDR3: CASSLGTGGPEAFF; DNA: TGTGCCAGCAGCTTGGGGACAGGGGGACCTGAAGCTTTCTTT; V: TRBV5-5; J: TRBJ1-1; D: TRBD1; size: NA
CDR3: CASSLALGVTNEKLFF; DNA: TGTGCCAGCAGCTTGGCGCTAGGGGTGACTAATGAAAAACTGTTTTTT; V: TRBV5-5; J: TRBJ1-4; D: NA; size: NA
CDR3: CALGRGLNTEAFF; DNA: TGTGCCCTAGGGCGGGGGCTTAACACTGAAGCTTTCTTT; V: TRBV7-9; J: TRBJ1-1; D: NA; size: NA
CDR3: CASSQGLINTDTQYF; DNA: TGCGCCAGCAGCCAGGGACTAATTAACACAGATACGCAGTATTTT; V: TRBV5-1; J: TRBJ2-3; D: TRBD2; size: NA
CDR3: CASSLGLAETSNTGELFF; DNA: TGTGCCAGCAGCTTAGGACTAGCGGAGACATCTAACACCGGGGAGCTGTTTTTT; V: TRBV7-9; J: TRBJ2-2; D: TRBD2; size: NA
CDR3: CASSLGGWGGNNEQFF; DNA: TGTGCCAGCAGCCTGGGCGGGTGGGGTGGGAACAATGAGCAGTTCTTC; V: TRBV7-3; J: TRBJ2-1; D: NA; size: once
CDR3: CASSDRGRSGNTIYF; DNA: TGTGCCAGCAGCGACAGGGGACGATCTGGAAACACCATATATTTT; V: TRBV9; J: TRBJ1-3; D: TRBD1; size: NA
CDR3: CASSLTTGVAYEQYF; DNA: TGCGCCAGCAGCTTAACGACAGGAGTGGCCTACGAGCAGTACTTC; V: TRBV5-1; J: TRBJ2-7; D: NA; size: few
CDR3: CAWSEGVSLKQFF; DNA: TGTGCCTGGAGTGAAGGGGTGTCCCTGAAGCAGTTCTTC; V: TRBV30; J: TRBJ2-1; D: NA; size: NA
CDR3: CASRGQTNTEAFF; DNA: TGTGCCAGCAGGGGACAGACGAACACTGAAGCTTTCTTT; V: TRBV25-1; J: TRBJ1-1; D: TRBD1; size: NA
CDR3: CASGGDGSSGANVLTF; DNA: TGTGCCAGCGGAGGGGACGGAAGCTCTGGGGCCAACGTCCTGACTTTC; V: TRBV2; J: TRBJ2-6; D: NA; size: NA
CDR3: CASSLQSGTGDEQYF; DNA: TGTGCCAGCAGCTTACAGTCTGGGACAGGGGATGAGCAGTACTTC; V: TRBV7-9; J: TRBJ2-7; D: TRBD1; size: NA
CDR3: CAISGSQAGTEAFF; DNA: TGTGCCATCAGTGGTAGCCAGGCGGGAACTGAAGCTTTCTTT; V: TRBV10-3; J: TRBJ1-1; D: NA; size: NA
CDR3: CASSLTGGVYNEQFF; DNA: TGTGCCAGCAGCTTAACGGGCGGGGTTTACAATGAGCAGTTCTTC; V: TRBV7-3; J: TRBJ2-1; D: NA; size: NA
CDR3: CASSLEGDSGGNTIYF; DNA: TGCGCCAGCAGCTTGGAGGGGGACAGTGGAGGAAACACCATATATTTT; V: TRBV5-1; J: TRBJ1-3; D: TRBD1; size: NA
CDR3: CASSHIRQGGNTIYF; DNA: TGCGCCAGCAGTCACATCAGACAGGGGGGAAACACCATATATTTT; V: TRBV23-1; J: TRBJ1-3; D: TRBD1; size: NA
CDR3: CASSRLLLADSYEQYF; DNA: TGTGCCAGCAGCCGGCTCTTGCTAGCGGATTCCTACGAGCAGTACTTC; V: TRBV4-2; J: TRBJ2-7; D: TRBD2; size: once
CDR3: CAWSPIGTSADTQYF; DNA: TGTGCCTGGAGTCCTATCGGGACTAGCGCAGATACGCAGTATTTT; V: TRBV30; J: TRBJ2-3; D: TRBD2; size: NA
CDR3: CASSESRGQFQETQYF; DNA: TGTGCCAGCAGTGAAAGCCGCGGACAGTTCCAAGAGACCCAGTACTTC; V: TRBV25-1; J: TRBJ2-5; D: NA; size: NA
CDR3: CASSFFAQGAETQYF; DNA: TGTGCCAGCAGCTTCTTTGCACAGGGGGCAGAGACCCAGTACTTC; V: TRBV7-3; J: TRBJ2-5; D: TRBD1; size: NA
CDR3: CASSANPGLASYEQYF; DNA: TGTGCCAGCAGTGCAAATCCGGGACTAGCGTCCTACGAGCAGTACTTC; V: TRBV2; J: TRBJ2-7; D: TRBD2; size: once
CDR3: CASSEDGQGRTEAFF; DNA: TGTGCCAGCAGTGAAGACGGACAGGGGAGGACTGAAGCTTTCTTT; V: TRBV2; J: TRBJ1-1; D: TRBD1; size: NA
CDR3: CASRTTGSTDTQYF; DNA: TGTGCCAGCAGAACGACAGGCAGCACAGATACGCAGTATTTT; V: TRBV2; J: TRBJ2-3; D: NA; size: NA
CDR3: CASSIVAAGGYEQYF; DNA: TGTGCCAGTAGTATAGTGGCGGCAGGAGGTTACGAGCAGTACTTC; V: TRBV19; J: TRBJ2-7; D: NA; size: NA
CDR3: CASSFGTSGSYNEQFF; DNA: TGCGCCAGCAGCTTCGGAACTAGCGGCTCCTACAATGAGCAGTTCTTC; V: TRBV5-1; J: TRBJ2-1; D: TRBD2; size: NA
CDR3: CASSSLVNNEQFF; DNA: TGTGCCAGCAGTTCCCTTGTAAACAATGAGCAGTTCTTC; V: TRBV27; J: TRBJ2-1; D: NA; size: once
CDR3: CASSSQGGGNTGELFF; DNA: TGTGCCAGCAGCTCCCAGGGAGGTGGAAACACCGGGGAGCTGTTTTTT; V: TRBV7-2; J: TRBJ2-2; D: NA; size: NA
CDR3: CATTQYQETQYF; DNA: TGTGCCACCACCCAGTACCAAGAGACCCAGTACTTC; V: TRBV25-1; J: TRBJ2-5; D: NA; size: NA
CDR3: CASSYPRGGANTEAFF; DNA: TGTGCCAGCAGTTACCCCCGAGGGGGAGCAAACACTGAAGCTTTCTTT; V: TRBV6-6; J: TRBJ1-1; D: NA; size: NA
CDR3: CASSLQPVNEQFF; DNA: TGTGCCAGCAGCTTACAACCGGTCAATGAGCAGTTCTTC; V: TRBV7-2; J: TRBJ2-1; D: NA; size: NA
CDR3: CASSETSDGSGEQFF; DNA: TGTGCCAGCAGCGAGACTAGCGACGGGTCGGGTGAGCAGTTCTTC; V: TRBV7-3; J: TRBJ2-1; D: TRBD2; size: NA
CDR3: CASSLEGSPYETQYF; DNA: TGCGCCAGCAGCTTGGAAGGTAGCCCGTATGAGACCCAGTACTTC; V: TRBV5-1; J: TRBJ2-5; D: NA; size: NA
CDR3: CASSGDSSNLNF; DNA: TGTGCCAGCAGTGGGGACAGCTCAAACTTAAACTTC; V: TRBV25-1; J: TRBJ2-7; D: TRBD1; size: few
CDR3: CSVSHSLYEQYF; DNA: TGCAGCGTATCCCACAGCCTTTACGAGCAGTACTTC; V: TRBV29-1; J: TRBJ2-7; D: NA; size: NA
CDR3: CASRQGQETQYF; DNA: TGTGCCAGCAGGCAGGGCCAAGAGACCCAGTACTTC; V: TRBV2; J: TRBJ2-5; D: NA; size: once
CDR3: CASSSPPGDEQYF; DNA: TGTGCCAGCAGTTCCCCCCCGGGGGACGAGCAGTACTTC; V: TRBV28; J: TRBJ2-7; D: NA; size: once
CDR3: CASSIGTSGTTYNEQFF; DNA: TGTGCCAGTAGTATAGGGACTAGCGGGACCACGTACAATGAGCAGTTCTTC; V: TRBV19; J: TRBJ2-1; D: TRBD2; size: NA
CDR3: CASSIGRDYEQYF; DNA: TGTGCCAGTAGTATAGGTCGAGATTACGAGCAGTACTTC; V: TRBV19; J: TRBJ2-7; D: NA; size: few
CDR3: CAATPDRSSYNEQFF; DNA: TGTGCCGCAACACCCGACAGAAGCTCCTACAATGAGCAGTTCTTC; V: TRBV5-4; J: TRBJ2-1; D: NA; size: NA
CDR3: CASSLTGYGYTF; DNA: TGTGCCAGCAGTTTGACAGGGTATGGCTACACCTTC; V: TRBV28; J: TRBJ1-2; D: TRBD1; size: NA
CDR3: CAWSMSRGRANEKLFF; DNA: TGTGCCTGGAGTATGAGCCGTGGCAGGGCTAATGAAAAACTGTTTTTT; V: TRBV30; J: TRBJ1-4; D: NA; size: once
CDR3: CASSLGDFRANVLTF; DNA: TGTGCCAGCAGTTTAGGGGACTTTCGGGCCAACGTCCTGACTTTC; V: TRBV27; J: TRBJ2-6; D: NA; size: NA
CDR3: CAWSRPGTGSRGYTF; DNA: TGTGCCTGGAGTAGACCCGGGACAGGGTCGAGGGGCTACACCTTC; V: TRBV30; J: TRBJ1-2; D: TRBD1; size: NA
CDR3: CASSQQDRVLHTEAFF; DNA: TGTGCCAGCTCACAGCAGGACAGGGTTTTGCACACTGAAGCTTTCTTT; V: TRBV18; J: TRBJ1-1; D: TRBD1; size: NA
CDR3: CASSLMQGGEETQYF; DNA: TGTGCCAGCAGCTTAATGCAGGGGGGAGAAGAGACCCAGTACTTC; V: TRBV7-3; J: TRBJ2-5; D: NA; size: NA
CDR3: CASSYAGLATDTQYF; DNA: TGTGCCAGCAGTTACGCTGGCCTAGCAACAGATACGCAGTATTTT; V: TRBV6-6; J: TRBJ2-3; D: NA; size: NA
CDR3: CAMGGQSEQFF; DNA: TGTGCCATGGGAGGGCAATCTGAGCAGTTCTTC; V: TRBV10-3; J: TRBJ2-1; D: TRBD2; size: once
CDR3: CAWTTTGIAKAFF; DNA: TGTGCCTGGACAACGACAGGGATCGCCAAAGCTTTCTTT; V: TRBV30; J: TRBJ1-1; D: TRBD1; size: NA
CDR3: CASSQGDRETYEQYF; DNA: TGCGCCAGCAGCCAAGGGGACAGGGAGACCTACGAGCAGTACTTC; V: TRBV4-1; J: TRBJ2-7; D: TRBD1; size: NA
CDR3: CASSARPERSDTQYF; DNA: TGTGCCAGCAGCGCGCGCCCCGAACGTTCAGATACGCAGTATTTT; V: TRBV9; J: TRBJ2-3; D: NA; size: NA
CDR3: CARGEGLAEELYEQYF; DNA: TGTGCCAGAGGGGAAGGACTAGCGGAGGAACTCTACGAGCAGTACTTC; V: TRBV14; J: TRBJ2-7; D: TRBD2; size: NA
CDR3: CASSFLPQGGEQFF; DNA: TGCGCCAGCAGCTTCCTCCCACAGGGTGGTGAGCAGTTCTTC; V: TRBV5-1; J: TRBJ2-1; D: NA; size: NA